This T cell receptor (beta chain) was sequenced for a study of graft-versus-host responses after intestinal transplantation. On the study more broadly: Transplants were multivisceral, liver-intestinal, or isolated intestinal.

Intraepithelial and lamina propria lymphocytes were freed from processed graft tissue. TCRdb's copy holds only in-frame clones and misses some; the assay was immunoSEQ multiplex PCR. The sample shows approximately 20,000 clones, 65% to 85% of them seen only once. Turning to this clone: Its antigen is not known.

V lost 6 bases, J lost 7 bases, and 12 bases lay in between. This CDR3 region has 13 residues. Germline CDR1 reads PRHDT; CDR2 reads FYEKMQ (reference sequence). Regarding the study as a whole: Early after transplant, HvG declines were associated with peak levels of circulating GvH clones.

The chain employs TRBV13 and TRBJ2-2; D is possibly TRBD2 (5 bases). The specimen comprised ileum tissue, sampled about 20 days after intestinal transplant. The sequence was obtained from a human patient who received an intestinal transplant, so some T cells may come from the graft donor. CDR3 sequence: CASRRLEVGELFF. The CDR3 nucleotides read TGTGCCAGCAGACGATTGGAGGTCGGGGAGCTGTTTTTT.